This TCR beta chain came from a study of T cell responses to AZD1222 COVID-19 vaccine. Generated by immunoSEQ multiplex PCR, the TCRdb table keeps only in-frame clones and is missing some. The data hold under 110,000 clones, with 75% to 95% observed a single time. Comment on this clone: What it binds is unknown.

Study observations and caveats: The donor group comprised mostly white British people and more females; the analysis possibly underestimated clonal diversity. Reports say nearly half of spike-specific TCRs go after unmutated variant regions. Spike-specific TCR breadth and depth rose after two AZD1222 doses.

The CDR3 covers 14 residues. J was trimmed by 5 bases and V by 5 bases; bases with no gene match: 8. CDR1 is SQVTM, CDR2 ANQGSEA, per germline. This receptor was obtained from an adult in good health. This chain joins TRBV29-1 and TRBJ2-4, with 8 bases matching TRBD1. Here the sequenced sample was peripheral blood, taken on day 0 of AZD1222 vaccination. This CDR3 is CSVYASTGENIQYF. CDR3 sequence (DNA): TGCAGCGTTTACGCCTCGACAGGGGAAAACATTCAGTACTTC.